A single sample gave rise to the 17 T cell receptor beta chains below, sequenced in a study of cytotoxic CD8 clonotypes in ibrutinib-treated CLL (dated by TCRdb to the early 2020s). According to the study, the label for this sample's time point signals: 12 to 13 months on ibrutinib. Library generation was performed with the immunoSEQ multiplex PCR assay. The source is immuneACCESS, and TCRdb retained only in-frame sequences with V and J called. Part of the clones is not carried over; for the studies checked, unresolved V genes explain less than half of this, and the remainder is unexplained. Here the sample has 200,000 to 250,000 clones; 75% to 85% occur a single time. The ten largest clones add up to 9.5% to 12% of the sample. The sample was PBMCs, taken after 12 months of ibrutinib treatment. The receptor source for this set is a human donor with chronic lymphocytic leukemia.

This clone was seen only a few times. The chain has TRBV2 and TRBJ1-1; D is uncertain. Germline loops: CDR1 SNHLY, CDR2 FYNNEI. The CDR3 sequence is 13 residues long. The V end lost 4 bases, the J end lost 2 bases, and 8 bases lay between the germline ends. The CDR3 region is CASSADGNTEAFF. Here the CDR3 DNA reads TGTGCCAGCAGTGCGGACGGAAACACTGAAGCTTTCTTT.

This sequence joins TRBV19 and TRBJ2-3; the D gene is possibly TRBD1 (5 bases). The CDR3 has 18 residues. The germline CDR1 and CDR2 sequences are LNHDA and SQIVND (reference sequence). Trimming took 3 bases from V and 0 from J, leaving 19 bases between them. As DNA, the CDR3 is TGTGCCAGTAGTATCGCCTCTGACAGCTTCTACAGCACAGATACGCAGTATTTT. Its protein is CASSIASDSFYSTDTQYF. Complete variable domain (other parts from reference TRBV19 and TRBJ2-3): DGGITQSPKYLFRKEGQNVTLSCEQNLNHDAMYWYRQDPGQGLRLIYYSQIVNDFQKGDIAEGYSVSREKKESFPLTVTSAQKNPTAFYLCASSIASDSFYSTDTQYFGPGTRLTVL.

V and J are TRBV6-6 and TRBJ1-2; a possible D gene is TRBD1 (6 bases). The CDR3 spans 15 residues. The germline V and J ends were trimmed by 3 bases and 1 base, with 12 bases remaining between them. Per germline, CDR1 MNHNY and CDR2 SVGAGI (reference sequence). The CDR3 loop reads CASSYLRTDNYGYTF. In nucleotides, the CDR3 is TGTGCCAGCAGTTATCTAAGGACAGATAACTATGGCTACACCTTC.

The V gene is TRBV5-1, the J gene TRBJ2-7; the match to TRBD1 covers 7 bases. V shed 3 bases, J shed 2 bases, and the junction held 8 bases outside the gene matches. This CDR3 has 15 amino acids. CDR1 is SGHRS, CDR2 YFSETQ, per germline. The CDR3 spells CASSYLTGRTYEQYF. The CDR3, as DNA: TGCGCCAGCAGCTACCTGACAGGGCGAACCTACGAGCAGTACTTC.

The chain joins TRBV6-5 to TRBJ2-7; D unclear. V lost 6 bases and J 4 bases, leaving 13 bases between the germline ends. The CDR3 runs 13 residues. CDR1 is MNHEY and CDR2 is SVGAGI in the germline V gene. The CDR3 loop reads CASSRHSSYEQYF. The CDR3 DNA follows: TGTGCCAGCAGCCGCCACTCTTCTTACGAGCAGTACTTC.

The rearrangement uses TRBV6-5 and TRBJ2-5; the D gene is possibly TRBD2 (6 bases). The germline CDR1 and CDR2 sequences are MNHEY and SVGAGI. V was cut by 0 bases and J by 2 bases, with 10 bases left in between. The CDR3 is 15 residues long. CDR3 in amino acids: CASSYSEGPQETQYF. CDR3 sequence (DNA): TGTGCCAGCAGTTACTCGGAGGGACCACAAGAGACCCAGTACTTC.

The V and J genes are TRBV18 and TRBJ2-7, with TRBD2 identical over 11 bases. V dropped 6 bases and J dropped 5; count of bases not matched to a gene: 6. The CDR3 is 14 amino acids. The germline V gene has CDR1 KGHSH and CDR2 LQKENI. Here the CDR3 reads CASSSTSGSDEQYF. The CDR3 bases are TGTGCCAGCTCGTCCACTAGCGGGAGTGACGAGCAGTACTTC.

The J gene is TRBJ1-1, the V gene TRBV6-1, with D uncertain. The germline CDR1 and CDR2 sequences are MNHNS and SASEGT. CDR3 length: 13 amino acids. Trimming took off 4 bases at V and 3 bases at J, with 9 bases between the two ends. The CDR3 spells CASSVGRYTEAFF. CDR3 nucleotide sequence: TGTGCCAGCAGTGTCGGACGGTACACTGAAGCTTTCTTT.

J is TRBJ1-2 and V is TRBV25-1; D gene ambiguous. CDR1 is MGHDK and CDR2 is SYGVNS in the germline V gene. Trimming pared 5 bases from V and 7 bases from J, leaving 8 bases between. The CDR3 is 11 amino acids. The DNA of the CDR3 is TGTGCCAGCAGTTATATGAGTGGCTACACCTTC. Translating gives CASSYMSGYTF.

V and J are TRBV5-1 and TRBJ1-1, with unresolved D. Trimming shortened V by 0 bases and J by 1 base, and 7 bases separated the two germline ends. Germline CDR1 SGHRS, CDR2 YFSETQ. This CDR3 comprises 14 residues. The CDR3 here is CASSLGVSNTEAFF. The CDR3 DNA is TGCGCCAGCAGCTTGGGAGTTTCGAACACTGAAGCTTTCTTT.

In this sample, this clone turned up once. The CDR3 DNA follows: TGTGCCAGCAGCCCCCGGGACCGTAACCAAGAGACCCAGTACTTC. Translated: CASSPRDRNQETQYF. The gene calls are TRBV5-8 and TRBJ2-5; D is possibly TRBD1 or TRBD2 (5 bases each). The CDR3 consists of 15 residues. Germline V gene sequence: CDR1 SGHTS, CDR2 YDEGEE. V lost 4 bases and J 0 bases, leaving 13 bases between the germline ends.

The chain uses TRBV30 and TRBJ2-2; no clear D gene. Germline lookup yields CDR1 GTSNPN and CDR2 SVGIG (reference sequence). The CDR3 spans 13 residues. Trimming removed 0 bases at V and 6 bases at J, with 8 bases between. CDR3 bases: TGTGCCTGGAGTGTTTCAGGATCCGGGGAGCTGTTTTTT. Amino acid sequence: CAWSVSGSGELFF.

This clone was seen a few times. V usage is TRBV6-5 and J usage is TRBJ1-2; a weak D match, TRBD1 (5 bases). This CDR3 contains 11 residues. Germline values: CDR1 MNHEY, CDR2 SVGAGI. Trimming removed 4 bases from V and 8 bases from J, with 8 bases in between. The CDR3 DNA is TGTGCCAGCAGTTCTCAGGGAGGCTACACCTTC. As protein: CASSSQGGYTF.

The CDR3 region has the DNA TGTGCCAGCAGCCTCCTAGGCGACGAGCAGTACTTC. It specifies CASSLLGDEQYF. The V call is TRBV25-1, the J call TRBJ2-7, with D unclear. Trimming removed 6 bases at V and 5 bases at J, with 11 bases between. CDR1 is MGHDK and CDR2 is SYGVNS in the germline V gene. The CDR3 runs to 12 residues.

The chain recombines TRBV9 with TRBJ2-5; D remains unclear. CDR3 length: 12 residues. Trimming removed 0 bases from V and 5 bases from J, with 5 bases in between. CDR1 SGDLS and CDR2 YYNGEE come from the germline V gene. The CDR3 DNA sequence: TGTGCCAGCAGCGTAGGGGCGGAGACCCAGTACTTC. Translation gives CASSVGAETQYF.

The chain links TRBV28 to TRBJ2-4; TRBD1 matches 9 bases. The CDR3 runs to 15 residues. CDR1 and CDR2 (germline): MDHEN, SYDVKM. J was trimmed by 1 base and V by 6 bases; bases with no gene match: 4. The CDR3 reads CASRGQGKAKNIQYF. As DNA, the CDR3 is TGTGCCAGCAGGGGACAGGGAAAGGCCAAAAACATTCAGTACTTC.

This clone was counted ten times or more. This sequence joins TRBV28 and TRBJ1-6; 8 bases are shared with TRBD1. V lost 5 bases and J lost 2; bases outside the gene matches: 5. Germline V gene sequence: CDR1 MDHEN, CDR2 SYDVKM. The CDR3 is made up of 16 amino acids. CDR3 nucleotide sequence: TGTGCCAGCAGTGCGGACAGGGTAGCCTATAATTCACCCCTCCACTTT. Translation: CASSADRVAYNSPLHF.